The sequence of this T cell receptor beta chain was determined in a study of Graves' ophthalmopathy and Graves' hyperthyroidism. Study findings and constraints: Separation of ophthalmopathy from stable hyperthyroidism was achieved by a 13-signature model, at 85% to 90% sensitivity and approximately 84% specificity.

Many counts were recorded for this clonotype. Its antigen is undetermined. Amplification from RNA transcripts yielded the TCR beta CDR3 regions. RT-PCR in the first round used HTBI primers; a second-round multiplex PCR followed. Using its own MiXCR run on the multiplex PCR reads, TCRdb lists one record per CDR3 protein. Of fewer than 650,000 distinct CDR3 sequences detected, about 20% appear once; the ten largest clones hold more than 5.5%. Hyperthyroidism patients had new diagnoses, durations under 2 months, and ages of 18 to 65. Excluded: other autoimmune disease, uncontrolled infection, pregnancy or lactation. Out of about 10 ml of fresh peripheral blood, PBMCs were obtained. The sample consisted of peripheral blood. The TCR was taken from a young woman with stable Graves' hyperthyroidism. Some clones in this sample may be carry-over from other donors' samples.

The CDR3 bases are TGTGCCAGCAGTTTAGTGTCCAGCCAAGAGACCCAGTACTTC. Its translation: CASSLVSSQETQYF. This chain joins TRBV12-3 or TRBV12-4 and TRBJ2-5, with unresolved D. This CDR3 is built from 14 residues. Trimming stripped 1 base from V and 1 base from J, with 7 bases between.